This T cell receptor beta chain was documented in a study of a mutant IDH1 vaccine in newly diagnosed glioma. On this clone: Its antigen is undetermined.

Sample time point: week 23, last vaccination. What each vaccine dose contained was 300 ug of mutant IDH1 20-mer peptide, accompanied by topical imiquimod. Assay used: immunoSEQ multiplex PCR; TCRdb lists only in-frame clones, some missing. The table shows about 44,000 clones, with 91% occurring only once. V was trimmed by 5 bases and J by 0 bases, leaving 25 bases between them. CDR3 size: 20 residues. Per germline, CDR1 SGHVS and CDR2 FQNEAQ. Specimen: PBMCs, collected from a glioma patient whose treatment included an IDH1 peptide vaccine. This receptor was identified in a man over 45 with glioma. The chain links TRBV7-8 to TRBJ1-4, with D perhaps TRBD1 (6 bases). The CDR3 reads CASSKRFQDRTGATNEKLFF. CDR3 sequence (DNA): TGTGCCAGCAGCAAACGTTTCCAGGACAGAACCGGGGCAACTAATGAAAAACTGTTTTTT.